This T cell receptor beta chain is from a study of blood T cell repertoires in COVID-19. Across the whole study: The origin of the acute and convalescent COVID-19 samples was the United States, Italy and Spain. Sources were T cells, B-cell-depleted T cells, or PBMCs; the material itself was cDNA or gDNA.

Germline loops: CDR1 MNHEY, CDR2 SVGAGI. The CDR3 length is 13 residues. J gave up 6 bases and V 5 bases, and 3 bases lay outside the gene matches. Original processing notes: Counts of nucleated cells, estimated from reference gene primer amplification, were obtained. TCRdb's table, derived via immunoSEQ multiplex PCR, lists solely in-frame clones and lacks some. V, J and clone size were drawn from that table, and D and trimming were deduced from the DNA. The sample shows over 30,000 clones, 90% of them seen only once. This TCR was sampled from a human donor in a cohort sampled during active COVID-19. The J gene is TRBJ2-1, the V gene TRBV6-5; 8 positions match TRBD1. The sample taken for sequencing was peripheral blood. CDR3 nucleotide sequence: TGTGCCAGCAGTAGGACAGGGCTCAATGAGCAGTTCTTC. Its translation: CASSRTGLNEQFF.